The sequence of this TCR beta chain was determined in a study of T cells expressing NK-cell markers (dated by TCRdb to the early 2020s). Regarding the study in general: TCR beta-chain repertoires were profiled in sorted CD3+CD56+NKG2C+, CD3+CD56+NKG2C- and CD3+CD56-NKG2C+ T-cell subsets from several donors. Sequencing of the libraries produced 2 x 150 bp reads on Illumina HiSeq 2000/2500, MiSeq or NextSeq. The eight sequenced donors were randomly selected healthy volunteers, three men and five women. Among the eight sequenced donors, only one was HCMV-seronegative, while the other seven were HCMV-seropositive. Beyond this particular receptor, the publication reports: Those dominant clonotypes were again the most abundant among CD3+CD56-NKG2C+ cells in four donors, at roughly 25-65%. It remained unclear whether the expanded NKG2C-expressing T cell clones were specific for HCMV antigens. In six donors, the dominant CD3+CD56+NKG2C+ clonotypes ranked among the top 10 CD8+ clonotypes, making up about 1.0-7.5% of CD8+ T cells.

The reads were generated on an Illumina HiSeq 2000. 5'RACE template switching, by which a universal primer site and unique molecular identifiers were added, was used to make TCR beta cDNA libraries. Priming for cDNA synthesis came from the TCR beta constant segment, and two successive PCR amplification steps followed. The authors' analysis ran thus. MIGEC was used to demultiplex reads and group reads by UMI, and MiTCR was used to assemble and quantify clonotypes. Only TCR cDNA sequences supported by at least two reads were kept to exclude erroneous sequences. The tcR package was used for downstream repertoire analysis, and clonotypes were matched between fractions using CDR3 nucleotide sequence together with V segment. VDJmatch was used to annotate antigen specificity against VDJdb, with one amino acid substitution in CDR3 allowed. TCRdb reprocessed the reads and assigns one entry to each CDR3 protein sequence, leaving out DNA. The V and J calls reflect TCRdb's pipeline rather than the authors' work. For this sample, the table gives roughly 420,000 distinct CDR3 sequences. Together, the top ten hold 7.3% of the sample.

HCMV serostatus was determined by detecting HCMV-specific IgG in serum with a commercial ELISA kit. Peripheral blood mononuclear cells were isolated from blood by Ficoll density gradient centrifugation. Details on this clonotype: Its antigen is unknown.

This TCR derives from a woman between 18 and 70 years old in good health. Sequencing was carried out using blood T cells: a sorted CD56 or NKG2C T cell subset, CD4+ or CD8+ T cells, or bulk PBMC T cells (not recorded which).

CDR3 loop: CASSYTDSNTEAFF. Recombination joined TRBV7-9 with TRBJ1-1. The germline V gene (reference sequence) supplies CDR1 SEHNR and CDR2 FQNEAQ. From cysteine to phenylalanine, the CDR3 is 14 amino acids long. Only the protein sequence is given.